What follows are 22 T cell receptor beta chains derived from one specimen sequenced in a study of response to subunit inactivated influenza vaccine. MiXCR, applied by TCRdb to the RT-PCR reads, yields one record per CDR3 protein. There are 200,000 to 250,000 distinct CDR3 sequences in the sample; 12% occur only once, and under 10% lies in the top ten. Sequenced here: non-naive T cells sorted from PBMCs, sampled about 14 days before vaccination. These receptors were obtained from a middle-aged man who received an inactivated influenza vaccine.

In regard to this clonotype: One end of the junction fails to match germline, which may point to a read error. The chain is built from TRBV6-1 and TRBJ2-1; no definite D call. The CDR3 loop spans 15 amino acids. The germline V gene has CDR1 MNHNS and CDR2 SASEGT. The CDR3 spells CPSSELGGNYNEQFF. The CDR3 nucleotides are TGTCCCAGCAGTGAACTGGGTGGGAACTACAATGAGCAGTTCTTC.

The J gene is TRBJ2-5, the V gene TRBV12-3 or TRBV12-4; D possibly corresponds to TRBD1 (6 bases). The CDR3 is made up of 15 amino acids. Trimming shortened V by 1 base and J by 5 bases, and 14 bases separated the two germline ends. The CDR3, as DNA: TGTGCCAGCAGTTTAGGTGCAGGGGAGTGGGAGACCCAGTACTTC. Protein product: CASSLGAGEWETQYF.

This clonotype was detected many times. The chain is built from TRBV2 and TRBJ2-7; D unclear. The CDR3 is 12 residues long. The ends were cut back, 3 bases at V and 3 bases at J, with 6 bases in the middle. Germline loops: CDR1 SNHLY, CDR2 FYNNEI. CDR3 residues: CASSDKGYEQYF. Here the CDR3 DNA reads TGTGCCAGCAGTGATAAGGGCTACGAGCAGTACTTC.

The table lists this clonotype with many counts. One end of the junction varies from germline; a read error may be responsible. The chain is built from TRBV7-7 and TRBJ2-7; a weak D match, TRBD2 (6 bases). The CDR3 covers 15 residues. Per the germline V gene, CDR1 is SSHAT and CDR2 is FNYEAQ (reference sequence). In DNA form, the CDR3 reads TGTGCTAGCAGCTTAAGGGCTAGCGAAGACTACGAGCAGTACTTC. It specifies CASSLRASEDYEQYF.

This chain joins TRBV6-1 and TRBJ2-7, with D hard to call. V was trimmed by 10 bases and J by 3 bases, leaving 10 bases between them. Germline CDR1 MNHNS, CDR2 SASEGT. The CDR3 covers 11 residues. The CDR3 DNA reads TGTGCCACCCGGCGGAACTACGAGCAGTACTTC. The encoded protein is CATRRNYEQYF.

The CDR3 sequence is CASSEAGGPGEQFF. The CDR3 DNA reads TGTGCCAGCAGTGAAGCGGGGGGGCCTGGTGAGCAGTTCTTC. V gene TRBV6-1 combines with J gene TRBJ2-1; TRBD2 might be the D (7 bases). V lost 0 bases to trimming and J lost 9 bases, with 12 bases between them. CDR1 is MNHNS and CDR2 is SASEGT in the germline V gene. The CDR3 has 14 residues.

This clonotype has just a few counts. The J gene is TRBJ2-1, the V gene TRBV29-1; either TRBD1 or TRBD2 may fit D (5 bases each). Trimming removed 6 bases at V and 7 bases at J, with 25 bases between. The germline CDR1 and CDR2 sequences are SQVTM and ANQGSEA. CDR3 size: 16 residues. The CDR3 reads CSVVLLLRDRGNEQFF. In DNA form, the CDR3 reads TGCAGCGTAGTCCTACTACTCCGGGACCGAGGAAATGAGCAGTTCTTC.

This rearrangement joins TRBV20-1 to TRBJ1-1, with D possibly matching TRBD1 (5 bases). V dropped 6 bases and J dropped 0 bases, with 11 bases sitting between them. CDR1 and CDR2 from the germline V gene are DFQATT and SNEGSKA (reference sequence). This CDR3 comprises 13 residues. The CDR3 here is CSAAEGVNTEAFF. The CDR3 DNA reads as TGCAGTGCCGCGGAAGGGGTGAACACTGAAGCTTTCTTT.

This clonotype was seen ten or more times. CDR3 in amino acids: CSVDRPDRGSYNEQFF. CDR3 bases: TGCAGCGTTGACCGCCCCGACAGGGGCTCCTACAATGAGCAGTTCTTC. This chain joins TRBV29-1 and TRBJ2-1; 8 bases are shared with TRBD1. Germline V lookup: CDR1 SQVTM, CDR2 ANQGSEA. The V and J ends lost 3 bases and 0 bases, in that order; junction bases with no gene match: 7. CDR3 size: 16 residues.

The genes are TRBV27 and TRBJ2-3, with D unresolved. The V end was cut by 1 base, the J end by 6 bases, with 17 bases between. Germline CDR1 is MNHEY and CDR2 is SMNVEV (reference sequence). CDR3 length: 16 residues. The CDR3 region is CASSLFSQVTLDTQYF. CDR3 nucleotides: TGTGCCAGCAGTTTATTTTCCCAGGTGACCCTGGATACGCAGTATTTT.

This clonotype turned up a few times. The V and J genes are TRBV29-1 and TRBJ2-7; TRBD2 matches 7 bases. This CDR3 is built from 13 residues. CDR1 is SQVTM and CDR2 is ANQGSEA in the germline V gene. Trimming took 7 bases from V and 3 from J; bases not matched to a gene: 9. The CDR3 region has the DNA TGCAGCGCCTCGGCTAGCGGACGCTACGAGCAGTACTTC. Translation gives CSASASGRYEQYF.

A remark on this clonotype: A much larger clone differs by one base, so this may be a read error. The V gene is TRBV14, the J gene TRBJ2-5; unclear D gene. The V end lost 5 bases, the J end lost 1 base, and 8 bases lay between the germline ends. The CDR3 contains 13 residues. CDR1 and CDR2 (germline): SGHDN, FVKESK. CDR3 region: CASSSPRQETQYF. In DNA form, the CDR3 reads TGTGCCAGCAGCTCCCCGCGCCAAGAGACCCAGTACTTC.

This clonotype showed up just a few times. The chain links TRBV18 to TRBJ2-3; D gene ambiguous. This CDR3 spans 16 amino acids. The V end lost 0 bases, the J end lost 3 bases, and 13 bases lay between the germline ends. Germline V gene lookup returns CDR1 KGHSH and CDR2 LQKENI. CDR3 DNA: TGTGCCAGCTCACCACCCTCCAGGATAGTGACAGATACGCAGTATTTT. This sequence encodes CASSPPSRIVTDTQYF.

The chain employs TRBV23-1 and TRBJ2-1; 9 positions match TRBD1. TRBV23-1 is noted as an ORF with a role that remains uncertain. The junction had 0 bases not matched to a gene; V was cut back by 3 bases and J by 3 bases. This CDR3 region has 14 residues. CDR3 sequence: CASSQGQGYNEQFF. DNA for the CDR3: TGCGCCAGCAGTCAGGGACAGGGCTACAATGAGCAGTTCTTC.

This clonotype has more than one count but fewer than ten. The CDR3 loop is CASGLWQGGLSGTEAFF. In nucleotides, the CDR3 is TGTGCTAGTGGTTTGTGGCAGGGAGGTTTGAGTGGCACTGAAGCTTTCTTT. This sequence joins TRBV12-5 and TRBJ1-1, with D tentatively TRBD1 (5 bases). The germline V gene encodes CDR1 LGHNT and CDR2 FRNRAP. The CDR3 is made up of 17 amino acids. V was pared by 2 bases and J by 4 bases, with 20 bases between. The full variable domain, in which reference TRBV12-5 and TRBJ1-1 provide the parts outside the CDR3, is DARVTQTPRHKVTEMGQEVTMRCQPILGHNTVFWYRQTMMQGLELLAYFRNRAPLDDSGMPKDRFSAEMPDATLATLKIQPSEPRDSAVYFCASGLWQGGLSGTEAFFGQGTRLTVV.

Many counts were recorded for this clonotype. J is TRBJ2-2 and V is TRBV12-3 or TRBV12-4, with TRBD2 matching 11 bases. V was pared by 2 bases and J by 4 bases, with 0 bases of the junction left unmatched. CDR3 length: 15 amino acids. The CDR3 nucleotides are TGTGCCAGCAGTTTAACTAGCGGGAGCACCGGGGAGCTGTTTTTT. Translating it yields CASSLTSGSTGELFF.

V usage is TRBV20-1 and J usage is TRBJ1-2; D is unclear. V lost 5 bases to trimming and J lost 7 bases, with 17 bases between them. Germline assignment: CDR1 DFQATT and CDR2 SNEGSKA (reference sequence). The CDR3 contains 13 residues. The CDR3 region is CSAPGREGSGYTF. Written as DNA, the CDR3 is TGCAGTGCTCCGGGAAGGGAAGGTAGTGGCTACACCTTC.

This clonotype has a count of ten or more. The chain is built from TRBV6-6 and TRBJ2-5; D not resolved. CDR3 length: 12 residues. Trimming removed 6 bases at V and 4 bases at J, with 9 bases between. The germline V gene encodes CDR1 MNHNY and CDR2 SVGAGI (reference sequence). CDR3 bases: TGTGCCAGCAGCCAGGACGGAGAGACCCAGTACTTC. This gives the protein CASSQDGETQYF.

This clonotype was seen a handful of times. This chain links TRBV3-1 with TRBJ1-2; D is perhaps TRBD1 (5 bases). The CDR3 consists of 13 residues. The V and J ends lost 0 bases and 8 bases respectively, with 10 bases between them. Per germline, CDR1 LGHDT and CDR2 YNNKEL (reference sequence). Written as DNA, the CDR3 is TGTGCCAGCAGCCAAGACAGGGTTCGCGGCTACACCTTC. This sequence encodes CASSQDRVRGYTF.

This clonotype was found a few times. The chain is built from TRBV12-3 or TRBV12-4 and TRBJ1-5; no definite D call. V lost 3 bases and J 0 bases, leaving 15 bases between the germline ends. The CDR3 has 17 residues. CDR3 nucleotides: TGTGCCAGCAGTTTTGAGGGTACCGATAATAGCAATCAGCCCCAGCATTTT. This codes for CASSFEGTDNSNQPQHF.

For the CDR3, the DNA is TGTGCCAGCTCACCACGTCGGTCCGACTACGAGCAGTACTTC. Protein product: CASSPRRSDYEQYF. This chain links TRBV18 with TRBJ2-7, with unresolved D. CDR3 length equals 14 residues. Germline V gene data show CDR1 as KGHSH and CDR2 as LQKENI. V shed 1 base and J shed 3 bases, with 10 bases lying between them.

This clonotype was seen only a few times. This chain joins TRBV30 and TRBJ2-7; D is perhaps TRBD2 (6 bases). The CDR3 length is 14 residues. Germline lookup yields CDR1 GTSNPN and CDR2 SVGIG (reference sequence). V was trimmed by 0 bases and J by 6 bases, leaving 15 bases between them. CDR3 sequence reads: CAWSVSLTEGEQYF. DNA for the CDR3: TGTGCCTGGAGTGTATCATTAACGGAGGGCGAGCAGTACTTC.